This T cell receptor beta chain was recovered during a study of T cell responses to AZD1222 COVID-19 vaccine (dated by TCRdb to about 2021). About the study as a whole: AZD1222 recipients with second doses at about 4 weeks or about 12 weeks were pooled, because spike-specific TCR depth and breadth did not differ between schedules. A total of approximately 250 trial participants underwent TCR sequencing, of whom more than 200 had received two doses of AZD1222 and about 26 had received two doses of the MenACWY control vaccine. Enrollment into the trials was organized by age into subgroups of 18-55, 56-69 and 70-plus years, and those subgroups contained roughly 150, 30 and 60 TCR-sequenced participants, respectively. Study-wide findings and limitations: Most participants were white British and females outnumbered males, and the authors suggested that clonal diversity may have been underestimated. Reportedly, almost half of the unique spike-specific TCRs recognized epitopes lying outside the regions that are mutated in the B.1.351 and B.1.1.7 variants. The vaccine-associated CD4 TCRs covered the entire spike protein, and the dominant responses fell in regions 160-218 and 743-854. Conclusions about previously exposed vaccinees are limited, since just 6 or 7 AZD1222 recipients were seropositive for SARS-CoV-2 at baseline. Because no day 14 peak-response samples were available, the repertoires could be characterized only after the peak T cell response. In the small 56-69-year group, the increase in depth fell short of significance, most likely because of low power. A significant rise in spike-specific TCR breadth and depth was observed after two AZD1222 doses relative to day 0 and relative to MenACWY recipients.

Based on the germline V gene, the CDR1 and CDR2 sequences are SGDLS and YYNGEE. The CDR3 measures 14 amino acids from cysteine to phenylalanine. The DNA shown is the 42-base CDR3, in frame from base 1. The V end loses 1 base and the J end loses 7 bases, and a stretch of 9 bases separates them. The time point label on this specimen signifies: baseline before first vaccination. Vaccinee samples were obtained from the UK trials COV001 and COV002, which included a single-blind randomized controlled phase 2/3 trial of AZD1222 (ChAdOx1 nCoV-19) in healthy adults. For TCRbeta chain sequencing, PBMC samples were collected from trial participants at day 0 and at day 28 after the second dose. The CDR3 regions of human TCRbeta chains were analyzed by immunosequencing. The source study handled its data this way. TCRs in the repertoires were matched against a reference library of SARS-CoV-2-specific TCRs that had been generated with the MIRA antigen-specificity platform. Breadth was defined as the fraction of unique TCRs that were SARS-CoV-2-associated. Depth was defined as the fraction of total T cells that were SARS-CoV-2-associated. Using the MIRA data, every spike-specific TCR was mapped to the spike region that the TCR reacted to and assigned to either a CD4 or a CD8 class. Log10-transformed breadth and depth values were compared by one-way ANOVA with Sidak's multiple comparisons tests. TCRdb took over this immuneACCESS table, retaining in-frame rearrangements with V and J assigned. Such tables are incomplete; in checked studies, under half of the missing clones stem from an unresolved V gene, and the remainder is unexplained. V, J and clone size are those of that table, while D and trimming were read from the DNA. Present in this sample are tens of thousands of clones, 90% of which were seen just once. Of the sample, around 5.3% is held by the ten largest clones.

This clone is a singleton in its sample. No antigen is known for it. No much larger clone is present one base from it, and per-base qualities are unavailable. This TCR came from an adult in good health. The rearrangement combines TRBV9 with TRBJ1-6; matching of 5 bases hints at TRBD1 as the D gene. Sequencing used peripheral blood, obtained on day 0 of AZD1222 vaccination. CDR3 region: CASSVTQENSPLHF. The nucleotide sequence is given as TGTGCCAGCAGCGTAACACAGGAGAATTCACCCCTCCACTTT. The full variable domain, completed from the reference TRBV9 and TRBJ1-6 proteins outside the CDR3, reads DSGVTQTPKHLITATGQRVTLRCSPRSGDLSVYWYQQSLDQGLQFLIQYYNGEERAKGNILERFSAQQFPDLHSELNLSSLELGDSALYFCASSVTQENSPLHFGNGTRLTVT.